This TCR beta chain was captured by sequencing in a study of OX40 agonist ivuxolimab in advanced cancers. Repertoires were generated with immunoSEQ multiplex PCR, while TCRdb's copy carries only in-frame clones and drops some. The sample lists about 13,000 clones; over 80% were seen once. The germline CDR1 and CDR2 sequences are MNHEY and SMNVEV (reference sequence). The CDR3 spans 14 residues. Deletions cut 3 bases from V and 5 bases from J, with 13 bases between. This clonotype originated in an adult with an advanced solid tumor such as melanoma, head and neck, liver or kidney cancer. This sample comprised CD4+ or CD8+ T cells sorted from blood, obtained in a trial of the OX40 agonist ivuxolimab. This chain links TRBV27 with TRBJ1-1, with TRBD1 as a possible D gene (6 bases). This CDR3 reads CASSFLGQLTEAFF. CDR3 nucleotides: TGTGCCAGCAGTTTTCTTGGACAGCTTACTGAAGCTTTCTTT.